These 12 T cell receptor beta chains were sequenced from one sample in a study of prognosis after radiotherapy for stage I lung cancer. Two-round multiplex PCR, the amplification method, yielded TCR beta CDR3 from genomic DNA. Amplification during the initial PCR round employed primers specific to each TRBV and TRBJ gene. TCRdb processed the multiplex PCR reads anew with MiXCR; each CDR3 protein has one entry. In the table there are about 22,000 distinct CDR3 sequences, less than 50% of which are singletons. Source: PBMCs, taken before or after stereotactic body radiation therapy (not recorded which). The origin of the receptors is a donor older than 45 with non-small cell lung cancer.

For this clonotype: A clone one base away is much larger, so this may be a read error. This sequence joins TRBV5-4 and TRBJ2-7, with 8 bases fitting TRBD1. The CDR3 runs 18 residues. The germline gives CDR1 SGHNT, CDR2 YYREEE (reference sequence). J lost 7 bases, V lost 4 bases, and 22 bases had no gene match. CDR3 DNA: TGTGCCAGCAGCCCGGATCCTTCACGACAGGGGTTTTGGCGGGAGCAGTACTTC. Amino acid sequence: CASSPDPSRQGFWREQYF.

This chain connects TRBV7-9 to TRBJ1-2, with D possibly matching TRBD1 (6 bases). CDR3 length: 14 residues. V lost 5 bases to trimming and J lost 2 bases, with 12 bases between them. Germline CDR1 and CDR2: SEHNR and FQNEAQ (reference sequence). The CDR3 loop reads CASSPTTGNYGYTF. The CDR3 DNA reads TGTGCCAGCAGCCCTACGACAGGAAACTATGGCTACACCTTC.

A word on this clonotype: Given a far larger clone just one base away, this is likely a sequencing read error. The rearrangement links TRBV7-9 to TRBJ1-2; 8 bases align to TRBD1. The CDR3 loop spans 13 amino acids. Looked up from germline, CDR1 is SEHNR and CDR2 is FQNEAQ (reference sequence). CDR3 coding DNA: TGTGTCAGCAGCTTAAGGACAGGGTATGGCTACACCTTC. Encoded protein: CVSSLRTGYGYTF.

The V call is TRBV28, the J call TRBJ2-3, with D possibly TRBD2 on 5 matching bases. The germline V gene has CDR1 MDHEN and CDR2 SYDVKM. Trimming removed 6 bases from V and 4 bases from J, with 20 bases in between. The CDR3 has 16 residues. The CDR3 here is CASSPRRGWLADTQYF. The DNA of the CDR3 is TGTGCCAGCAGCCCCAGGAGAGGGTGGCTCGCAGATACGCAGTATTTT.

Ten or more counts support this clonotype. The CDR3 nucleotides are TGTGCCAGCAGTTCGCTGGACAGGGATTCTGAGACCCAGTACTTC. It encodes CASSSLDRDSETQYF. V and J are TRBV28 and TRBJ2-5, with 8 bases that match TRBD1. CDR3 length: 15 residues. V shed 4 bases and J 5 bases; nucleotides not matched to a gene: 9. CDR1 is MDHEN and CDR2 is SYDVKM in the germline V gene.

V gene TRBV24-1 combines with J gene TRBJ2-2; D unresolved. CDR1 and CDR2 (germline): KGHDR, SFDVKD. The CDR3 is 13 residues long. With 3 bases removed from V and 5 bases from J, the gap between germline ends came to 6 bases. The CDR3 loop reads CATSDTRTGELFF. CDR3 in DNA: TGTGCCACCAGTGATACGAGGACCGGGGAGCTGTTTTTT.

This chain links TRBV27 with TRBJ2-7; D gene uncertain. V was shortened by 5 bases and J by 2 bases, with 13 bases between the two germline ends. Germline CDR1 is MNHEY and CDR2 is SMNVEV (reference sequence). The CDR3 totals 14 residues. This chain's CDR3 is CASSGQESAYEQYF. DNA for the CDR3: TGTGCCAGCAGTGGGCAGGAAAGCGCCTACGAGCAGTACTTC.

This clonotype occurred many times. CDR3 loop: CASSLAVGWGETQYF. In DNA, the CDR3 is TGTGCCAGCAGCTTAGCGGTGGGGTGGGGGGAGACCCAGTACTTC. V usage is TRBV7-2 and J usage is TRBJ2-5; either TRBD1 or TRBD2 may fit D (5 bases each). V was trimmed by 0 bases and J by 5 bases, leaving 13 bases between them. Germline loops: CDR1 SGHTA, CDR2 FQGNSA. The length of the CDR3 is 15 residues.

The chain couples TRBV5-1 to TRBJ1-2, with a weak D call TRBD1 (5 bases). The CDR3 spans 16 residues. In germline, CDR1 is SGHRS, CDR2 YFSETQ. V shed 4 bases and J shed 2 bases, with 18 bases lying between them. For the CDR3, the DNA is TGCGCCAGCAGCCTGGGACCGTGTGGGGCCAACTATGGCTACACCTTC. Translated, it gives CASSLGPCGANYGYTF.

This clonotype was seen ten or more times. The V gene is TRBV28, the J gene TRBJ2-7; weak D call: TRBD1 (6 bases). The CDR3 spans 13 residues. Germline loops: CDR1 MDHEN, CDR2 SYDVKM. The germline V and J ends were trimmed by 7 bases and 6 bases, with 16 bases remaining between them. Here the CDR3 DNA reads TGTGCCAGCACAACAGGGAAGGACCGCGAGCAGTACTTC. Protein: CASTTGKDREQYF.

V gene TRBV27 combines with J gene TRBJ2-1; 7 positions agree with TRBD2. The CDR3 runs to 16 residues. Trimming removed 0 bases from V and 4 bases from J; junction bases left unmatched: 6. Per germline, CDR1 MNHEY and CDR2 SMNVEV (reference sequence). The CDR3 protein is CASSLSAGDGYNEQFF. CDR3 nucleotide sequence: TGTGCCAGCAGTTTATCCGCGGGAGACGGGTACAATGAGCAGTTCTTC.

This chain joins TRBV28 and TRBJ1-2; 9 bases agree with TRBD1. Looked up from germline, CDR1 is MDHEN and CDR2 is SYDVKM. The CDR3 runs to 16 residues. The J segment lost 5 bases and the V segment lost 5 bases, leaving 12 bases of the junction unmatched. CDR3 sequence: CASSPRRDREGYGYTF. For the CDR3, the DNA is TGTGCCAGCAGTCCCCGTCGGGACAGGGAGGGATATGGCTACACCTTC.